The 18 T cell receptor beta chains below were found in one sample sequenced in a study of early T cells in non-severe SARS-CoV-2 infection. MiXCR, applied by TCRdb to the 5' RACE reads, yields one record per CDR3 protein. Counted here are roughly 50,000 distinct CDR3 sequences, 7% to 9% occurring once; the ten biggest clones make up around a tenth. The specimen was whole blood. Source of these receptors: an adult who was a healthcare worker with PCR-confirmed SARS-CoV-2 infection or an uninfected control (not recorded which).

This clonotype occurred a few times. V and J are TRBV7-3 and TRBJ1-1; no clear D. V gave up 5 bases and J gave up 5 bases, with 18 bases separating them. CDR3 length equals 15 residues. Germline CDR1 is SGHTA and CDR2 is FQGTGA. The DNA for the CDR3 is TGTGCCAGCAGCCGTTCGGCGGGGTCGGGTACTGAAGCTTTCTTT. Protein sequence: CASSRSAGSGTEAFF.

In this sample, this clonotype turned up many times. The gene calls are TRBV12-2 and TRBJ2-7; the tabulated D call, TRBD1, remains unverified against the DNA. TRBV12-2 corresponds to a pseudogene. This CDR3 is 19 amino acids long. CDR3 bases: TGTGCAAGTCGCCCCACGCTGGCAGGGGGAGCCCCAATAACCTACGAGCAGTACTTC. Its protein product is CASRPTLAGGAPITYEQYF.

This clonotype came up many times. The gene calls are TRBV5-1 and TRBJ2-1; TRBD2 might be the D (6 bases). This CDR3 is 15 amino acids long. The V and J ends lost 0 bases and 9 bases respectively, with 16 bases between them. Germline CDR1 and CDR2: SGHRS and YFSETQ. CDR3 DNA sequence: TGCGCCAGCAGCTTGGGGTCGTCGGCTAGCGTTGAGCAGTTCTTC. Translating gives CASSLGSSASVEQFF.

This clonotype was seen repeatedly, ten times or more. This chain links TRBV20-1 with TRBJ2-4, with D unresolved. Germline CDR1 reads DFQATT; CDR2 reads SNEGSKA (reference sequence). With 1 base removed from V and 1 base from J, the gap between germline ends came to 8 bases. This CDR3 contains 14 residues. This chain's CDR3 is CSARVAEAKNIQYF. CDR3 sequence (DNA): TGCAGTGCTAGAGTCGCGGAGGCCAAAAACATTCAGTACTTC.

This clonotype was counted between two and nine times. The chain recombines TRBV12-3 or TRBV12-4 with TRBJ2-3; D is unresolved. V was trimmed by 1 base and J by 2 bases, leaving 10 bases between them. The CDR3 contains 15 residues. CDR3 sequence reads: CASSLGVRTTDTQYF. The CDR3, as DNA: TGTGCCAGCAGTTTAGGGGTGCGGACCACAGATACGCAGTATTTT.

CDR3 nucleotide sequence: TGTGCCACCAGTCTTACAGGGGGCACTGAAGCTTTCTTT. Translating it yields CATSLTGGTEAFF. The V call is TRBV24-1, the J call TRBJ1-1, with 8 bases identical to TRBD1. V lost 6 bases and J lost 4; bases outside the gene matches: 3. This CDR3 contains 13 residues. From germline, CDR1 is KGHDR and CDR2 SFDVKD.

This clonotype was seen a few times. The V gene is TRBV9, the J gene TRBJ1-3, with a weak D call TRBD1 (6 bases). Per the germline V gene, CDR1 is SGDLS and CDR2 is YYNGEE. V lost 0 bases and J lost 3, with 10 bases in between. The CDR3 has 15 residues. Here the CDR3 DNA reads TGTGCCAGCAGCGTAGGGGGGGCGCATGGAAACACCATATATTTT. Protein sequence: CASSVGGAHGNTIYF.

The chain couples TRBV7-2 to TRBJ2-5; D is perhaps TRBD2 (5 bases). The CDR3 is 13 residues long. Germline CDR1 and CDR2: SGHTA and FQGNSA. V gave up 3 bases and J gave up 5 bases, with 10 bases separating them. Here the CDR3 reads CASSLSGGETQYF. The DNA of the CDR3 is TGTGCCAGCAGCTTGAGCGGCGGCGAGACCCAGTACTTC.

This clonotype was observed a few times. CDR3 loop: CASTTDSSTDTQYF. The CDR3 DNA reads TGTGCCAGTACGACTGACTCTAGCACAGATACGCAGTATTTT. The chain employs TRBV28 and TRBJ2-3; no reliable D call. The CDR3 runs to 14 residues. With 9 bases removed from V and 0 bases from J, the gap between germline ends came to 13 bases. Germline V lookup: CDR1 MDHEN, CDR2 SYDVKM.

The sample holds a few counts of this clonotype. The rearrangement joins TRBV29-1 to TRBJ2-3; tentatively, D is TRBD1 (6 bases). There are 14 residues in the CDR3. Germline V gene sequence: CDR1 SQVTM, CDR2 ANQGSEA. Trimming took 6 bases from V and 0 from J, leaving 13 bases between them. CDR3 coding DNA: TGCAGCGTCTACAGGGTGCAGAGCACAGATACGCAGTATTTT. The encoded protein is CSVYRVQSTDTQYF.

This clonotype has a count of ten or more. The chain uses TRBV19 and TRBJ2-1, with 8 bases matching TRBD1. The V segment lost 6 bases and the J segment 7 bases; nucleotides outside the gene matches: 5. The germline V gene has CDR1 LNHDA and CDR2 SQIVND (reference sequence). CDR3 length: 13 amino acids. The CDR3 DNA is TGTGCCAGTAGGCAGGGGGCAGGGAATGAGCAGTTCTTC. This translates into CASRQGAGNEQFF.

V is TRBV6-6 and J is TRBJ2-1, with D possibly TRBD1 on 6 matching bases. Germline CDR1 is MNHNY and CDR2 is SVGAGI (reference sequence). The CDR3 runs 12 residues. This chain's CDR3 is CAVQGPYNEQFF. DNA of the CDR3: TGTGCTGTACAGGGACCCTACAATGAGCAGTTCTTC.

This clonotype showed up many times. Sequence at one end of the junction differs from germline and may be a read error. The chain combines TRBV3-1 with TRBJ1-1, with D uncertain. The CDR3 is 12 amino acids. CDR1 and CDR2 from the germline V gene are LGHDT and YNNKEL (reference sequence). The CDR3 protein is CASSPPNNEAFF. CDR3 DNA sequence: TGTGCCAGCAGCCCCCCAAACAATGAAGCTTTCTTT.

This clonotype was observed a handful of times. The chain links TRBV29-1 to TRBJ2-7; no clear D gene. V lost 5 bases to trimming and J lost 6 bases, with 8 bases between them. CDR1 and CDR2 (germline): SQVTM, ANQGSEA. The CDR3 contains 10 residues. The CDR3 DNA reads TGCAGCGTTTATGACTTCGAGCAGTACTTC. It encodes CSVYDFEQYF.

A note on this clonotype: The CDR3 does not close with the conserved phenylalanine or tryptophan, likely indicating a read error. The V and J genes are TRBV28 and TRBJ1-1, with TRBD1 identical over 12 bases. Germline V gene lookup returns CDR1 MDHEN and CDR2 SYDVKM. V gave up 6 bases and J gave up 4 bases; unmatched junction bases: 6. The CDR3 is 15 amino acids. The CDR3 bases are TGTGCCAGCAGGGCCGGGACAGGGGGCTTCACTGAAGCTTTCTTA. Amino acids: CASRAGTGGFTEAFL.

This clonotype appeared a few times. The chain combines TRBV7-2 with TRBJ2-7, with D possibly being TRBD1 (5 bases). Trimming removed 3 bases from V and 2 bases from J, with 8 bases in between. CDR3 length: 13 residues. The V gene's germline CDR1 is SGHTA and CDR2 FQGNSA. CDR3: CASSFVGAYEQYF. As DNA, the CDR3 is TGTGCCAGCAGCTTTGTAGGGGCCTACGAGCAGTACTTC.

This clonotype appeared many times. The gene calls are TRBV4-1 and TRBJ1-5; D might be TRBD1 (5 bases). This CDR3 has 16 residues. Germline CDR1 is MGHRA and CDR2 is YSYEKL. Trimming left V 6 bases short and J 4 bases short, with 19 bases between. The CDR3 here is CASRPGTGIWNQPQHF. DNA of the CDR3: TGCGCCAGCAGGCCAGGGACTGGCATATGGAATCAGCCCCAGCATTTT.

The sample holds a few counts of this clonotype. This CDR3 reads CSADGQVPPEAFF. CDR3 sequence (DNA): TGCAGTGCGGACGGACAGGTACCACCCGAAGCTTTCTTT. This chain joins TRBV20-1 and TRBJ1-1; 7 bases agree with TRBD1. V was clipped by 6 bases and J by 8 bases; unmatched bases: 12. The germline V gene has CDR1 DFQATT and CDR2 SNEGSKA (reference sequence). The CDR3 consists of 13 residues.